This T cell receptor beta chain was recovered during a study of cytomegalovirus exposure and HLA in healthy donors. Profiled with immunoSEQ multiplex PCR; TCRdb holds only in-frame clones, not every one. The table has about 56,000 clones, about 95% seen once. Germline values: CDR1 LGHNA, CDR2 YNFKEQ. After removal of 4 bases from V and 0 bases from J, the junction contained 7 bases not matched to a gene. This CDR3 is built from 16 residues. V usage is TRBV4-2 and J usage is TRBJ2-3; 7 bases are a match to TRBD2. This clonotype originated in a woman between 18 and 29 years old in good health and CMV-seronegative. Sample: PBMCs. The chain's CDR3 is CASSPRGVGSTDTQYF. The DNA for the CDR3 is TGTGCCAGCAGCCCCCGGGGGGTGGGAAGCACAGATACGCAGTATTTT.